Shown below are 12 T cell receptor beta chains from a single sample sequenced in a study of blood T cells in healthy people across ages. Using a J-beta primer mix together with a sample-barcoded 5' primer, a second PCR was run for about 6 to 11 cycles. MiXCR, applied by TCRdb to the 5' RACE reads, yields one record per CDR3 protein. Seen here are about 970,000 distinct CDR3 sequences, around 54% observed once, and the top ten hold roughly a fifth. The source material was blood. Every receptor here comes from a woman aged 55-70 years in good health.

The sample holds a few counts of this clonotype. The rearrangement links TRBV4-1 to TRBJ2-7, with D perhaps matching TRBD1 (5 bases). V was trimmed by 0 bases and J by 3 bases, leaving 18 bases between them. The CDR3 consists of 17 residues. The germline CDR1 and CDR2 sequences are MGHRA and YSYEKL. Here the CDR3 reads CASSQDLSIRDNYEQYF. CDR3 DNA sequence: TGCGCCAGCAGCCAAGATCTATCGATCAGGGATAACTACGAGCAGTACTTC.

The rearrangement uses TRBV27 and TRBJ2-1; D is undetermined. The CDR3 is 13 amino acids. Germline V gene sequence: CDR1 MNHEY, CDR2 SMNVEV (reference sequence). The ends were cut back, 5 bases at V and 5 bases at J, with 10 bases in the middle. The CDR3 DNA reads TGTGCCAGCAGTGTGGGTTTGGACAATGAGCAGTTCTTC. This translates into CASSVGLDNEQFF.

The chain joins TRBV20-1 to TRBJ2-1, with a weak D call TRBD2 (6 bases). Germline values: CDR1 DFQATT, CDR2 SNEGSKA (reference sequence). The CDR3 runs 13 residues. DNA for the CDR3: TGCAGCTCGCGGGGCTTTAGCTCCTACGAGCAGTTCTTC. As protein: CSSRGFSSYEQFF.

The CDR3 DNA is TGTGCCAGCAGCTCCGGGACCGAGCAAGAGACCCAGTACTTC. Translation: CASSSGTEQETQYF. The rearrangement uses TRBV11-3 and TRBJ2-5; D is possibly TRBD1 or TRBD2 (5 bases each). Germline values: CDR1 SGHNT, CDR2 YENEEA. V lost 4 bases and J lost 2, with 11 bases in between. This CDR3 has 14 amino acids. Complete variable domain (other parts from reference TRBV11-3 and TRBJ2-5): EAGVVQSPRYKIIEKKQPVAFWCNPISGHNTLYWYLQNLGQGPELLIRYENEEAVDDSQLPKDRFSAERLKGVDSTLKIQPAELGDSAVYLCASSSGTEQETQYFGPGTRLLVL.

The V gene is TRBV12-3 or TRBV12-4, the J gene TRBJ2-3, with D possibly TRBD2 on 5 matching bases. This CDR3 spans 13 amino acids. Trimming removed 8 bases at V and 3 bases at J, with 12 bases between. CDR3 region: CASGTRVTDTQYF. CDR3 bases: TGTGCCAGCGGAACTAGGGTGACAGATACGCAGTATTTT.

Concerning this clonotype itself: At one end, the junction sequence differs from germline, possibly due to a read error. The chain links TRBV27 to TRBJ2-7; TRBD2 matches 8 bases. In germline, CDR1 is MNHEY, CDR2 SMNVEV (reference sequence). CDR3 length: 18 amino acids. CDR3 in DNA: TGTGCCGGCAGGTTACTCGCTAGCGGGTTAAGTAGCTCCTACGAGCAGTACTTC. Translation: CAGRLLASGLSSSYEQYF.

The chain carries TRBV3-1 and TRBJ1-5; perhaps TRBD1 as D (5 bases). This CDR3 has 12 residues. CDR1 and CDR2 (germline): LGHDT, YNNKEL (reference sequence). The germline V and J ends were trimmed by 3 bases and 9 bases, with 9 bases remaining between them. The CDR3 sequence is CASSQGGTPQHF. CDR3 bases: TGTGCCAGCAGCCAGGGGGGGACGCCCCAGCATTTT.

This clonotype showed up just a few times. The J gene is TRBJ2-1, the V gene TRBV12-3 or TRBV12-4, with 7 nucleotides matching TRBD2. The CDR3 runs to 16 residues. V was pared by 3 bases and J by 3 bases, with 8 bases of the junction left unmatched. The CDR3 loop reads CASSLRLAAYYNEQFF. As DNA, the CDR3 is TGTGCCAGCAGTTTGAGGCTAGCGGCATACTACAATGAGCAGTTCTTC.

The chain combines TRBV18 with TRBJ2-7, with a tentative D call TRBD1 (5 bases). CDR3 length: 14 residues. Between the trimmed V and J ends, which lost 6 bases and 4 bases, there was a span of 16 bases. Per germline, CDR1 KGHSH and CDR2 LQKENI. DNA of the CDR3: TGTGCCAGCTCTAAGGACAACAGAAGATACGAGCAGTACTTC. This codes for CASSKDNRRYEQYF.

There are a few counts of this clonotype. V usage is TRBV27 and J usage is TRBJ2-2, with D perhaps assigned TRBD1 or TRBD2 (5 bases each). V was trimmed by 4 bases and J by 3 bases, leaving 9 bases between them. The CDR3 loop spans 14 amino acids. The germline V gene has CDR1 MNHEY and CDR2 SMNVEV (reference sequence). The CDR3 DNA is TGTGCCAGCAGTTACAGAGGGGACACCGGGGAGCTGTTTTTT. Translated, it gives CASSYRGDTGELFF.

This clonotype was seen more than once but under ten times. The J gene is TRBJ2-1, the V gene TRBV4-1; D might be TRBD1 (5 bases). V shed 2 bases and J shed 4 bases, with 12 bases lying between them. Germline V gene lookup returns CDR1 MGHRA and CDR2 YSYEKL. The CDR3 extends over 15 amino acids. Written as DNA, the CDR3 is TGCGCCAGCAGCCAACAGGGTACGCTATACAATGAGCAGTTCTTC. As protein: CASSQQGTLYNEQFF.

The chain carries TRBV5-1 and TRBJ2-3, with 7 bases identical to TRBD2. Germline CDR1 reads SGHRS; CDR2 reads YFSETQ. V gave up 7 bases and J gave up 4 bases; unmatched junction bases: 12. The CDR3 runs to 15 residues. In DNA, the CDR3 is TGCGCCAGCTTTCTGGGCGGGAGCAGGTCAGATACGCAGTATTTT. Translating it yields CASFLGGSRSDTQYF.